This TCR beta chain comes out of a study of T cell responses to AZD1222 COVID-19 vaccine. General study points: Spike-specific TCR breadth and depth grew following two AZD1222 doses. CD4 TCRs associated with vaccination spanned spike, dominating at 160-218 and 743-854. Sampling that yielded the repertoires occurred only after the peak T cell response. The donor cohort was predominantly white British with a female majority, and clonal diversity may have been underestimated.

The V gene end was trimmed by 6 bases and the J gene end by 7 bases; junction bases not matched to a gene: 6. Germline CDR1 SEHNR, CDR2 FQNEAQ (reference sequence). The length of the CDR3 is 14 residues. Turning to this clone: Antigen: not known.

Sequencing used immunoSEQ multiplex PCR; TCRdb keeps in-frame clones, though not all of them. The sample lists approximately 79,000 clones, roughly 80% seen once, with approximately 1.3% in the top ten. The receptor was derived from an adult who received the AZD1222 COVID-19 vaccine. Source: peripheral blood, taken 28 days after the second AZD1222 dose. The rearrangement joins TRBV7-9 to TRBJ1-4, with 9 bases aligning to TRBD1. CDR3 region: CASRSGTGSEKLFF. The CDR3 region has the DNA TGTGCCAGCAGGTCCGGGACAGGGAGTGAAAAACTGTTTTTT.